The 2 T cell receptor beta chains below all came from one sample that was sequenced in a study of T cells after yellow fever vaccination. TCRdb ran MiXCR on the 5' RACE reads and lists one entry per CDR3 protein. The data contain about 630,000 distinct CDR3 sequences, over 9% of them singletons. The specimen comprised PBMCs, sampled on the day of the yellow fever booster vaccination. The receptors shown here come from a man aged 25 to 40 who received the YFV17D yellow fever vaccine.

This clonotype was counted only a few times. This chain connects TRBV11-2 to TRBJ2-1, with TRBD1 identical over 8 bases. V shed 0 bases, J shed 5 bases, and the junction held 6 bases outside the gene matches. Germline assignment: CDR1 SGHAT and CDR2 FQNNGV. The CDR3 is made up of 16 amino acids. CDR3 sequence: CASSLEPGTGDNEQFF. In DNA form, the CDR3 reads TGTGCCAGCAGCTTAGAACCCGGGACAGGAGACAATGAGCAGTTCTTC.

V and J are TRBV14 and TRBJ2-2, with TRBD1 identical over 8 bases. Germline CDR1 is SGHDN and CDR2 is FVKESK. This CDR3 is built from 16 residues. Germline trimming cut 0 bases from V and 5 bases from J; bases unmatched to any gene: 5. The CDR3 coding sequence is TGTGCCAGCAGCCAAGATCGGACAGGGCTAACCGGGGAGCTGTTTTTT. It specifies CASSQDRTGLTGELFF.